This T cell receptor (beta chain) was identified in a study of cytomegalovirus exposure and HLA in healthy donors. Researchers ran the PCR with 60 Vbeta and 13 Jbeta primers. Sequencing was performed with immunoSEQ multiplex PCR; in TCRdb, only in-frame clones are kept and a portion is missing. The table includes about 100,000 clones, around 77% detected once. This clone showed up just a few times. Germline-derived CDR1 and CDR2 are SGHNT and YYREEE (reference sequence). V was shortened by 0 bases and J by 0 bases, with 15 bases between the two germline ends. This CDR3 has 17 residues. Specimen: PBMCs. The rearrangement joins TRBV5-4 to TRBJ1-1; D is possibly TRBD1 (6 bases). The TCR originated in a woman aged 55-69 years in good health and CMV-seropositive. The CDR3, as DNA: TGTGCCAGCAGCTTGGCGGGGGGGGCGGCCATGAACACTGAAGCTTTCTTT. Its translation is CASSLAGGAAMNTEAFF.